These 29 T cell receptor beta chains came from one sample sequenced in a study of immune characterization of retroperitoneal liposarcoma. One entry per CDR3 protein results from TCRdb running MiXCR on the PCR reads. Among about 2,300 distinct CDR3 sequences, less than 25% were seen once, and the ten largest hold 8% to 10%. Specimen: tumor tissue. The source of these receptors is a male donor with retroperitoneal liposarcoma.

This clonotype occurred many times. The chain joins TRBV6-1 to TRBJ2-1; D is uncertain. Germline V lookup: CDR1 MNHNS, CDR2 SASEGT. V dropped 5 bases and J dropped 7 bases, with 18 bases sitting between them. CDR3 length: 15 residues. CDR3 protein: CASSQATYRLNEQFF. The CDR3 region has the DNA TGTGCCAGCAGTCAGGCTACATACCGGCTTAATGAGCAGTTCTTC.

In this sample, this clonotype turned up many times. The DNA for the CDR3 is TGTGCCAGCAGTGAAAACAGAGCCTACGAGCAGTACTTC. Its protein is CASSENRAYEQYF. The chain combines TRBV6-1 with TRBJ2-1, with D hard to call. The assigned J gene may be wrong: the sequence end matches TRBJ2-7 better. CDR3 length equals 13 residues. Germline V gene lookup returns CDR1 MNHNS and CDR2 SASEGT.

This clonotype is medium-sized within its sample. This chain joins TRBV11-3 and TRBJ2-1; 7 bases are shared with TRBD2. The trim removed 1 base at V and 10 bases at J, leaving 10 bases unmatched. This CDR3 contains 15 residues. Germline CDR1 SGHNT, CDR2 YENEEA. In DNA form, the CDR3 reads TGTGCCAGCAGCTTAGTCGGCGGGAGCAGGTACGAGCAGTTCTTC. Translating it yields CASSLVGGSRYEQFF.

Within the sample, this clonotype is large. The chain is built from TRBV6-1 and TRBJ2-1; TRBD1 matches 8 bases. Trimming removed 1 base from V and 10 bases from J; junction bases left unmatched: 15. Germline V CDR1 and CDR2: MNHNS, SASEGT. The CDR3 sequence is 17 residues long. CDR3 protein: CASSEEGHRQGMDEQFF. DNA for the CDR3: TGTGCCAGCAGTGAAGAAGGCCATAGACAGGGGATGGACGAGCAGTTCTTC.

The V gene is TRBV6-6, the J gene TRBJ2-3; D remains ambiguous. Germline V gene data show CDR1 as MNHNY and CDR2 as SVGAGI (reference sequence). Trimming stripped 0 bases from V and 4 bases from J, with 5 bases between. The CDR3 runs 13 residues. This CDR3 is CASSYSPSDTQYF. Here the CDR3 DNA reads TGTGCCAGCAGTTACTCCCCGTCAGATACGCAGTATTTT.

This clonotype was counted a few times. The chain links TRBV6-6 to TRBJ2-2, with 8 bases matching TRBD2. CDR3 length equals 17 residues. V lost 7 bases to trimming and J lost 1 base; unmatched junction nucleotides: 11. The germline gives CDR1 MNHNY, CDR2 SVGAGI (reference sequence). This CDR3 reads CASTLRTSKGNTGELFF. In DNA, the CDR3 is TGTGCCAGCACCCTTAGGACTAGCAAGGGGAACACCGGGGAGCTGTTTTTT.

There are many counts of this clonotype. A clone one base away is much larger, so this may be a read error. CDR3 sequence (DNA): TGTGCCAGCCTTGAAAAGGCGGGGGCCTACGAGCAGTTCTTC. The encoded protein is CASLEKAGAYEQFF. The J gene is TRBJ2-1, the V gene TRBV27; possibly TRBD2 for D (7 bases). The V end was cut by 8 bases, the J end by 10 bases, with 21 bases between. Looked up from germline, CDR1 is MNHEY and CDR2 is SMNVEV (reference sequence). The CDR3 length is 14 residues.

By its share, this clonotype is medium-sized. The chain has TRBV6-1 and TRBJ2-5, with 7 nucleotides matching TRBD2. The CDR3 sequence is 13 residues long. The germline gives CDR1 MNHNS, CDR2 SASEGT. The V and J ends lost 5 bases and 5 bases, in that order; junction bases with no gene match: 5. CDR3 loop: CASSWSGAETQYF. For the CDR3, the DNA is TGTGCCAGCAGTTGGAGCGGGGCCGAGACCCAGTACTTC.

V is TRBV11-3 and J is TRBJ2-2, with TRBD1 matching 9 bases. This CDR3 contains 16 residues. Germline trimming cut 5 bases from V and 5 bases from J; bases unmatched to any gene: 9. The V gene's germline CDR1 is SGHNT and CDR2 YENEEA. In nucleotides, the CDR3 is TGTGCCAGCAGCCCCCCCGACAGGGGGTATACCGGGGAGCTGTTTTTT. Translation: CASSPPDRGYTGELFF.

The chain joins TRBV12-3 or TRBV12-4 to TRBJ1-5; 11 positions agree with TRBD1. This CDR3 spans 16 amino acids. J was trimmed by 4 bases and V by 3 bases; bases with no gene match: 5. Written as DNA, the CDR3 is TGTGCCAGCAGTTTTTCCGGGGACAGGGGGAATCAGCCCCAGCATTTT. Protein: CASSFSGDRGNQPQHF.

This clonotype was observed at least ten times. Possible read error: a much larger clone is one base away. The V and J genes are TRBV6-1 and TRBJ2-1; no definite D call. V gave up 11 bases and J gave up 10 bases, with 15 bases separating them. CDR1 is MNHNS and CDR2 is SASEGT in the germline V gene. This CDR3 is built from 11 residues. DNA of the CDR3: TGTGCCGCCAGCCATTTCTACGAGCAGTTCTTC. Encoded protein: CAASHFYEQFF.

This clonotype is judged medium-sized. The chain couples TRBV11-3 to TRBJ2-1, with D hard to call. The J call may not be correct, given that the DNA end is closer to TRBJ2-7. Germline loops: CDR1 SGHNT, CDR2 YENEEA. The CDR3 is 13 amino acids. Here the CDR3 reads CASSLEGSYEQYF. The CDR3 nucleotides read TGTGCCAGCAGCTTAGAGGGTTCCTACGAGCAGTACTTC.

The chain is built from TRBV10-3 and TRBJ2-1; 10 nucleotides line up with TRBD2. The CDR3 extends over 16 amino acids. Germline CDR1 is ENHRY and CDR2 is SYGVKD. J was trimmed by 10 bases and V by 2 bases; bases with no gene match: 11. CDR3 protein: CAISEGLADLSYEQFF. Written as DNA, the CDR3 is TGTGCCATCAGTGAGGGACTAGCGGACCTCTCCTACGAGCAGTTCTTC.

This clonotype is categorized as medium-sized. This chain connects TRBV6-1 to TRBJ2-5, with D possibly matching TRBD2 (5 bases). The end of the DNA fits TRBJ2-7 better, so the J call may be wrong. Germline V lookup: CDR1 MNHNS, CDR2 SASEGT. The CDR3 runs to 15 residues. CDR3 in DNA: TGTGCCAGCAGTCTTCCCCACGGGATGACCTACGAGCAGTACTTC. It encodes CASSLPHGMTYEQYF.

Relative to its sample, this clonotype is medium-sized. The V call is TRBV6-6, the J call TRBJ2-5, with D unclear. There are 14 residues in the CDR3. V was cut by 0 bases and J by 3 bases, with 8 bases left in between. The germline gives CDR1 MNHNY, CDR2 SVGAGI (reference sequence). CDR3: CASSYSITEETQYF. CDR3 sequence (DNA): TGTGCCAGCAGTTACTCGATTACGGAAGAGACCCAGTACTTC.

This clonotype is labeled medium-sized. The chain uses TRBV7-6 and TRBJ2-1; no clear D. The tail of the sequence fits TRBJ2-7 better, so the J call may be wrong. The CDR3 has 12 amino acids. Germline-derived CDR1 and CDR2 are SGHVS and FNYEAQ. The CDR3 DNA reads TGTGCCAGCAGCCCGGGCGACTACGAGCAGTACTTC. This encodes CASSPGDYEQYF.

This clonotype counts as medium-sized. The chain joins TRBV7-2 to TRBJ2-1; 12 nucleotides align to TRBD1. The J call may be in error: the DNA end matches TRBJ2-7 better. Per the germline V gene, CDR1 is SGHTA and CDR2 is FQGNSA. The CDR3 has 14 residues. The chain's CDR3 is CASSWDRGQYEQYF. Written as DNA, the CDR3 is TGTGCCAGCAGCTGGGACAGGGGGCAATACGAGCAGTACTTC.

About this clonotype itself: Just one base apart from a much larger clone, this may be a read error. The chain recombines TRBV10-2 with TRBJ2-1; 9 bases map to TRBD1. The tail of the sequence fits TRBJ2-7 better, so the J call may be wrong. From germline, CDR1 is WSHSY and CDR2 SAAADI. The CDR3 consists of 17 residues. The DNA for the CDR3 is TGCGCCAGCAGTAGGGGGTCCGGGACAGGGAGTGTCTACGAGCAGTACTTC. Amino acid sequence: CASSRGSGTGSVYEQYF.

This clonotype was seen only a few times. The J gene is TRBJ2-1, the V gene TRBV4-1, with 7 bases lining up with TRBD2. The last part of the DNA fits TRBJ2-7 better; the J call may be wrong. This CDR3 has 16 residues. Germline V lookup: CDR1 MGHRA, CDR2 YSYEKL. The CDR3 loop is CASSQGPGLPSYEQYF. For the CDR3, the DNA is TGCGCCAGCAGCCAAGGGCCGGGACTACCTAGCTACGAGCAGTACTTC.

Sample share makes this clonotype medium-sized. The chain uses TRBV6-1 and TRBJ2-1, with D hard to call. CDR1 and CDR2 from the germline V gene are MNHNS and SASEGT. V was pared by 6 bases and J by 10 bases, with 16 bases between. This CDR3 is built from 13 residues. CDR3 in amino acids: CASRPHRTYEQFF. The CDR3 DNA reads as TGTGCCAGCAGACCCCATAGGACCTACGAGCAGTTCTTC.

CDR3 bases: TGTGCCAGCAGTTCCCGGACAGGGGGCAATGAGCAGTTCTTC. Protein sequence: CASSSRTGGNEQFF. The chain has TRBV12-3 or TRBV12-4 and TRBJ2-1; TRBD1 aligns across 10 bases. J lost 6 bases, V lost 4 bases, and 3 bases had no gene match. The CDR3 contains 14 residues.

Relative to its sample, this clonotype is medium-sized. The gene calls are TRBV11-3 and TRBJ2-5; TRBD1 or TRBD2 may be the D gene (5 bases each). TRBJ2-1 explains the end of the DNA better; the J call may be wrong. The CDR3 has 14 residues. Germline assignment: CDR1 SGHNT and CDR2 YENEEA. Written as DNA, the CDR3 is TGTGCCAGCAGCCCCCCCTGGGACCCCTACGAGCAGTTCTTC. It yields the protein CASSPPWDPYEQFF.

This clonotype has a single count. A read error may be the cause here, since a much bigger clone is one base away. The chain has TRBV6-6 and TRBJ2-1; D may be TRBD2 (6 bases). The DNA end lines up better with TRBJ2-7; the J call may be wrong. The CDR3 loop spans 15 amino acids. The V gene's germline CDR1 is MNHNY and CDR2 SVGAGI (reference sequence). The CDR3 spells CTSSYGRGWSYEQYF. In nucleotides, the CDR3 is TGTACCAGCAGTTACGGGCGGGGATGGTCCTACGAGCAGTACTTC.

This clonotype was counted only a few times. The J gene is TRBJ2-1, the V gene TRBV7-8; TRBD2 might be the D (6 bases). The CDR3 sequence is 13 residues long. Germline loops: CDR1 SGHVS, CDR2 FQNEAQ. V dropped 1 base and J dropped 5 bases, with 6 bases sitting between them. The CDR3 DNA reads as TGTGCCAGCAGCTTAGGGACTAACAATGAGCAGTTCTTC. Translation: CASSLGTNNEQFF.

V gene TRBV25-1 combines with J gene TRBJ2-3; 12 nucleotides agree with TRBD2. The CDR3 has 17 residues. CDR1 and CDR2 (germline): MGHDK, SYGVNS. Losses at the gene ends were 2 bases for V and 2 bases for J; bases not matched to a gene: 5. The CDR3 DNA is TGTGCCAGCAGTGAACAGGGACTAGCGGGCGACACAGATACGCAGTATTTT. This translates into CASSEQGLAGDTDTQYF. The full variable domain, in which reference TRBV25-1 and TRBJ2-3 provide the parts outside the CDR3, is EADIYQTPRYLVIGTGKKITLECSQTMGHDKMYWYQQDPGMELHLIHYSYGVNSTEKGDLSSESTVSRIRTEHFPLTLESARPSHTSQYLCASSEQGLAGDTDTQYFGPGTRLTVL.

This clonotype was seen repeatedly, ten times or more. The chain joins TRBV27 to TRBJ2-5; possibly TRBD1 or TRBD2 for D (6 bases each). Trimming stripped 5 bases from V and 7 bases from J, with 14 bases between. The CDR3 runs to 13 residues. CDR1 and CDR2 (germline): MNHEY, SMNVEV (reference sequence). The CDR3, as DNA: TGTGCCAGCAGTATAAAACAGGGAGGGACCCAGTACTTC. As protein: CASSIKQGGTQYF.

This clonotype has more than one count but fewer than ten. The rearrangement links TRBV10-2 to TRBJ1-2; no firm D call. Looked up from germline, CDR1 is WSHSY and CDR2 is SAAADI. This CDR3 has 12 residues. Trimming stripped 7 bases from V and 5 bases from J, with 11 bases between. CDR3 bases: TGCGCCAGCACAGGCCGCGAGTATGGCTACACCTTC. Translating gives CASTGREYGYTF.

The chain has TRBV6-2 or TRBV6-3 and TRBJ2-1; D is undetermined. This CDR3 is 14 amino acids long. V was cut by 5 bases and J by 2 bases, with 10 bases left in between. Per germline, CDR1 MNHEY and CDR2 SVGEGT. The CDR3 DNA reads TGTGCCAGCAGTCCCTCGTCAACCTACAATGAGCAGTTCTTC. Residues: CASSPSSTYNEQFF.

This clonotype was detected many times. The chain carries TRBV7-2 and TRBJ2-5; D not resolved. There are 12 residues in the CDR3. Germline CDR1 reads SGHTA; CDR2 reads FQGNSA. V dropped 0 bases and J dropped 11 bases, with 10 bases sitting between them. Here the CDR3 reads CASSLAGDEQYF. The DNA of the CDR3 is TGTGCCAGCAGCTTAGCTGGGGATGAGCAGTACTTC.